The table lists the clone carrying this T cell receptor (beta chain) with many counts. The record originates from a study of metastatic and nonmetastatic thyroid tumors. Study-level information: A comparison of repertoires was made across blood and tumor or nodule tissue from malignant and benign thyroid patients.

The entire patient cohort was treatment-naive prior to thyroid surgery. V was cut by 5 bases and J by 6 bases, with 20 bases left in between. The V gene's germline CDR1 is SGHTA and CDR2 FQGTGA. The CDR3 sequence is 15 residues long. TCRdb redid the clone calls on the PCR reads using MiXCR. Among tens of thousands of clones listed, 9.5% to 13% were seen once. V is TRBV7-3 and J is TRBJ2-7; a possible D gene is TRBD2 (6 bases). The receptor was derived from a male donor with papillary thyroid cancer or a benign thyroid nodule (not recorded which). Some clones in this sample may be carry-over from other donors' samples. The source material was blood. The CDR3 loop reads CASSPRREPLPEQYF. The CDR3 DNA sequence: TGTGCCAGCAGCCCCAGGAGGGAGCCGCTCCCCGAGCAGTACTTC. Looking up the rest from reference TRBV7-3 and TRBJ2-7 gives the full variable domain: GAGVSQTPSNKVTEKGKYVELRCDPISGHTALYWYRQSLGQGPEFLIYFQGTGAADDSGLPNDRFFAVRPEGSVSTLKIQRTERGDSAVYLCASSPRREPLPEQYFGPGTRLTVT.